This TCR beta chain was profiled in a study of metastatic and nonmetastatic thyroid tumors. Regarding the study as a whole: Malignant thyroid tumors reportedly exceeded benign nodules significantly in TCR beta diversity, with the difference appearing in blood and tumor.

Germline V gives CDR1 DFQATT, CDR2 SNEGSKA (reference sequence). With 4 bases removed from V and 7 bases from J, the gap between germline ends came to 14 bases. CDR3 length equals 13 residues. Patients had received no treatment of any kind before thyroid surgery. TCRdb re-called clones from the PCR reads using MiXCR. Counted here are 100,000 or so clones, just under 15% occurring once; the ten biggest clones make up just over 3.5%. This clone was picked up many times. Its antigen remains unknown. The receptor's source is a female donor with papillary thyroid cancer or a benign thyroid nodule (not recorded which). Some clones in this sample may be carry-over from other donors' samples. Sample: blood. V is TRBV20-1 and J is TRBJ2-1, with D unresolved. The CDR3 protein is CSATGLVGNEQFF. The DNA of the CDR3 is TGCAGTGCTACCGGTTTGGTCGGAAATGAGCAGTTCTTC.